The rows below give T cell receptor beta chains drawn from one sample of a study of radiation and T cells in renal cell carcinoma. Sequenced by immunoSEQ multiplex PCR; TCRdb stores in-frame clones only, minus some. The sample includes 150,000 or so clones, approximately 87% of them seen just once. Sequences were derived from blood, sampled from a patient whose treatment included radiotherapy and nephrectomy. Every receptor here comes from a woman aged 50 to 60 with renal cell carcinoma. The CDR3 runs from the conserved cysteine through the conserved F or W. Each record gives: D gene, clone size, J gene, V gene, CDR3 protein, CDR3 DNA. The D gene is left open where the match is weak. Clone size is shown for a subset of rows, as once, few, many or a class of expanded clone.

d_call: NA
clone_size: NA
j_call: TRBJ1-2
v_call: TRBV30
cdr3_aa: CAWRAWGGFYGYTF
cdr3_nt: TGTGCCTGGAGGGCATGGGGGGGTTTCTATGGCTACACCTTC

d_call: NA
clone_size: NA
j_call: TRBJ1-5
v_call: TRBV7-9
cdr3_aa: CASSLDTNQPQHF
cdr3_nt: TGTGCCAGCAGCTTAGACACAAATCAGCCCCAGCATTTT

d_call: NA
clone_size: NA
j_call: TRBJ1-1
v_call: TRBV10-3
cdr3_aa: CAISESGARTEAFF
cdr3_nt: TGTGCCATCAGTGAGTCCGGGGCTCGTACTGAAGCTTTCTTT

d_call: NA
clone_size: NA
j_call: TRBJ2-3
v_call: TRBV7-8
cdr3_aa: CASSYRVGDTQYF
cdr3_nt: TGTGCCAGCAGCTACAGGGTTGGAGATACGCAGTATTTT

d_call: NA
clone_size: once
j_call: TRBJ2-2
v_call: TRBV7-2
cdr3_aa: CASSLSVVGTGELFF
cdr3_nt: TGTGCCAGCAGCTTATCGGTTGTGGGCACCGGGGAGCTGTTTTTT

d_call: TRBD1
clone_size: NA
j_call: TRBJ1-2
v_call: TRBV6-1
cdr3_aa: CASRQRTGSNYGYTF
cdr3_nt: TGTGCCAGCAGGCAGAGGACAGGATCTAACTATGGCTACACCTTC

d_call: NA
clone_size: NA
j_call: TRBJ2-5
v_call: TRBV27
cdr3_aa: CASSRGLGAGETQYF
cdr3_nt: TGTGCCAGCAGCCGGGGGTTGGGGGCGGGAGAGACCCAGTACTTC

d_call: TRBD1
clone_size: NA
j_call: TRBJ1-2
v_call: TRBV29-1
cdr3_aa: CSVVRTGRYGYTF
cdr3_nt: TGCAGCGTTGTCAGGACAGGCCGATATGGCTACACCTTC

d_call: TRBD1
clone_size: few
j_call: TRBJ1-2
v_call: TRBV5-4
cdr3_aa: CASSTADRGIYGYTF
cdr3_nt: TGTGCCAGCAGCACGGCGGACAGGGGGATCTATGGCTACACCTTC

d_call: TRBD1
clone_size: NA
j_call: TRBJ1-2
v_call: TRBV6-5
cdr3_aa: CASREPGQRNYGYTF
cdr3_nt: TGTGCCAGCAGAGAACCGGGACAGCGAAACTATGGCTACACCTTC

d_call: TRBD2
clone_size: once
j_call: TRBJ2-7
v_call: TRBV7-2
cdr3_aa: CASSSGGLAGVEQYF
cdr3_nt: TGTGCCAGCAGCTCGGGGGGATTAGCGGGAGTCGAGCAGTACTTC

d_call: NA
clone_size: NA
j_call: TRBJ1-1
v_call: TRBV28
cdr3_aa: CASLPWPGLNTEAFF
cdr3_nt: TGTGCCAGCCTCCCTTGGCCAGGATTGAACACTGAAGCTTTCTTT

d_call: NA
clone_size: NA
j_call: TRBJ2-2
v_call: TRBV30
cdr3_aa: CAWRDPGELFF
cdr3_nt: TGTGCCTGGAGAGACCCCGGGGAGCTGTTTTTT

d_call: NA
clone_size: NA
j_call: TRBJ2-2
v_call: TRBV2
cdr3_aa: CASSEVRANTGELFF
cdr3_nt: TGTGCCAGCAGTGAAGTGCGGGCGAACACCGGGGAGCTGTTTTTT

d_call: NA
clone_size: few
j_call: TRBJ1-6
v_call: TRBV6-5
cdr3_aa: CASSSLEGSPLHF
cdr3_nt: TGTGCCAGCAGTTCCTTAGAGGGTTCACCCCTCCACTTT

d_call: TRBD1
clone_size: NA
j_call: TRBJ2-7
v_call: TRBV9
cdr3_aa: CASSPTGQGLYEQYF
cdr3_nt: TGTGCCAGCAGCCCGACCGGACAGGGGTTATACGAGCAGTACTTC

d_call: NA
clone_size: NA
j_call: TRBJ2-7
v_call: TRBV5-6
cdr3_aa: CASSRDESYEQYF
cdr3_nt: TGTGCCAGCAGCCGGGACGAGTCCTACGAGCAGTACTTC

d_call: TRBD1
clone_size: NA
j_call: TRBJ1-2
v_call: TRBV19
cdr3_aa: CASSRKGQGSPGYTF
cdr3_nt: TGTGCCAGTAGCCGAAAGGGACAGGGGTCTCCTGGCTACACCTTC

d_call: NA
clone_size: NA
j_call: TRBJ2-3
v_call: TRBV5-5
cdr3_aa: CASNSGYTDTQYF
cdr3_nt: TGTGCCAGCAATAGCGGTTATACAGATACGCAGTATTTT

d_call: TRBD1
clone_size: NA
j_call: TRBJ1-1
v_call: TRBV10-1
cdr3_aa: CASSEQGISEAFF
cdr3_nt: TGCGCCAGCAGTGAACAGGGGATCTCTGAAGCTTTCTTT

d_call: TRBD1
clone_size: NA
j_call: TRBJ2-5
v_call: TRBV5-1
cdr3_aa: CASSRGTGQETQYF
cdr3_nt: TGCGCCAGCAGCAGGGGGACAGGGCAAGAGACCCAGTACTTC

d_call: NA
clone_size: NA
j_call: TRBJ1-2
v_call: TRBV7-8
cdr3_aa: CASSSLDTYGYTF
cdr3_nt: TGTGCCAGCAGCTCCCTGGACACCTATGGCTACACCTTC

d_call: TRBD1
clone_size: once
j_call: TRBJ1-2
v_call: TRBV5-1
cdr3_aa: CASSPGQGAQGYTF
cdr3_nt: TGCGCCAGCAGCCCGGGACAGGGGGCGCAAGGCTACACCTTC

d_call: NA
clone_size: NA
j_call: TRBJ1-1
v_call: TRBV2
cdr3_aa: CASSVYRDTEAFF
cdr3_nt: TGTGCCAGCAGTGTATACAGGGACACTGAAGCTTTCTTT

d_call: NA
clone_size: few
j_call: TRBJ2-3
v_call: TRBV9
cdr3_aa: CASSVDSTDTQYF
cdr3_nt: TGTGCCAGCAGCGTAGACAGCACAGATACGCAGTATTTT

d_call: NA
clone_size: NA
j_call: TRBJ2-5
v_call: TRBV6-1
cdr3_aa: CATGQYQETQYF
cdr3_nt: TGTGCCACCGGACAGTACCAAGAGACCCAGTACTTC

d_call: TRBD1
clone_size: NA
j_call: TRBJ1-4
v_call: TRBV29-1
cdr3_aa: CSVTGGRGEKLFF
cdr3_nt: TGCAGCGTTACAGGGGGCCGGGGCGAAAAACTGTTTTTT

d_call: NA
clone_size: once
j_call: TRBJ2-7
v_call: TRBV10-3
cdr3_aa: CAISEGDEQYF
cdr3_nt: TGTGCCATCAGTGAAGGGGACGAGCAGTACTTC

d_call: NA
clone_size: NA
j_call: TRBJ1-2
v_call: TRBV5-6
cdr3_aa: CASSFYPRGYRSGYTF
cdr3_nt: TGTGCCAGCAGCTTTTATCCGAGGGGGTATCGATCTGGCTACACCTTC